This T cell receptor beta chain was sequenced for a study of T cells after yellow fever vaccination. This clonotype showed up many times. TCRdb used MiXCR to reprocess the 5' RACE reads, holding one entry per CDR3 protein. In the table there are about 400,000 distinct CDR3 sequences, roughly 6.1% of which are singletons. CDR3 length: 11 amino acids. V was pared by 7 bases and J by 1 base, with 4 bases between. Germline V gene sequence: CDR1 MNHEY, CDR2 SMNVEV (reference sequence). The rearrangement uses TRBV27 and TRBJ2-5, with D uncertain. This TCR was recovered from a man aged 30-40 years who received the YFV17D yellow fever vaccine. Here the sequenced sample was PBMCs, taken 5 days after the yellow fever booster vaccination. CDR3 sequence reads: CASTPQETQYF. In nucleotides, the CDR3 is TGTGCCAGCACGCCCCAAGAGACCCAGTACTTC.